The 8 T cell receptor beta chains below come from one sample, sequenced in a study of cytomegalovirus exposure and HLA in healthy donors. Primers: 60 Vbeta forward and 13 Jbeta reverse. Here immunoSEQ multiplex PCR was the method, and the copy in TCRdb shows in-frame clones only, minus some. The table lists under 80,000 clones, roughly 80% of them singletons, with approximately 7.2% in the top ten. Sequencing was carried out using PBMCs. The receptors stem from a woman in her thirties or forties in good health and CMV-seronegative.

The chain couples TRBV29-1 to TRBJ1-2; D possibly corresponds to TRBD1 (5 bases). CDR3 length equals 13 residues. The germline V gene has CDR1 SQVTM and CDR2 ANQGSEA. V was trimmed by 0 bases and J by 3 bases, leaving 8 bases between them. As DNA, the CDR3 is TGCAGCGTTGAAGATCCAGGGCACTATGGCTACACCTTC. This sequence encodes CSVEDPGHYGYTF.

The genes are TRBV19 and TRBJ1-2; 8 bases agree with TRBD1. The CDR3 runs 15 residues. The germline gives CDR1 LNHDA, CDR2 SQIVND (reference sequence). Trimming cost V 4 bases and J 2 bases; bases outside gene matches: 6. CDR3 sequence: CASSTGTGVNYGYTF. The CDR3 nucleotides read TGTGCCAGTAGTACTGGGACAGGCGTCAACTATGGCTACACCTTC.

DNA for the CDR3: TGTGCCAGCAGCCCCGGGACAGCTAACTATGGCTACACCTTC. Its protein is CASSPGTANYGYTF. The V call is TRBV7-9, the J call TRBJ1-2; 7 nucleotides agree with TRBD1. V was clipped by 5 bases and J by 0 bases; unmatched bases: 3. CDR1 is SEHNR and CDR2 is FQNEAQ in the germline V gene (reference sequence). The CDR3 has 14 amino acids. Complete variable domain (other parts from reference TRBV7-9 and TRBJ1-2): DTGVSQNPRHKITKRGQNVTFRCDPISEHNRLYWYRQTLGQGPEFLTYFQNEAQLEKSRLLSDRFSAERPKGSFSTLEIQRTEQGDSAMYLCASSPGTANYGYTFGSGTRLTVV.

The chain uses TRBV2 and TRBJ1-3; TRBD1 agrees at 7 bases. CDR1 SNHLY and CDR2 FYNNEI come from the germline V gene. This CDR3 is 14 amino acids long. The V and J ends lost 6 bases and 2 bases, in that order; junction bases with no gene match: 4. In DNA form, the CDR3 reads TGTGCCAGCAGCCAGGGGGGCACTGGAAACACCATATATTTT. Translating gives CASSQGGTGNTIYF.

This clone was detected once. The chain couples TRBV15 to TRBJ2-4, with a tentative D call TRBD1 (6 bases). V lost 0 bases to trimming and J lost 4 bases, with 10 bases between them. CDR1 and CDR2 (germline): LNHNV, YYDKDF (reference sequence). The CDR3 has 15 residues. The CDR3 protein is CATSRDTGQKNIQYF. In nucleotides, the CDR3 is TGTGCCACCAGCAGAGACACAGGACAGAAAAACATTCAGTACTTC.

The chain uses TRBV29-1 and TRBJ2-5; D is unresolved. The CDR3 runs 14 residues. The germline V gene has CDR1 SQVTM and CDR2 ANQGSEA. Trimming removed 1 base from V and 2 bases from J, with 11 bases in between. Written as DNA, the CDR3 is TGCAGCGTTGAAGTATCCAAAACTCAAGAGACCCAGTACTTC. Its translation: CSVEVSKTQETQYF.

The table lists this clone with a few counts. The chain couples TRBV7-2 to TRBJ2-7; TRBD2 is a possible D gene (5 bases). CDR1 and CDR2 (germline): SGHTA, FQGNSA. This CDR3 is 13 amino acids long. V lost 5 bases and J lost 4, with 12 bases in between. The CDR3 sequence: CASSPLGEYEQYF. The CDR3 DNA sequence: TGTGCCAGCAGCCCACTGGGAGAGTACGAGCAGTACTTC.

On this clone: The junction differs from germline at one of its ends, possibly a read error. The CDR3 here is CASKWGGGDNYEQYF. The CDR3 DNA is TGTGCTAGTAAATGGGGAGGCGGTGATAACTACGAGCAGTACTTC. J is TRBJ2-7 and V is TRBV19; D is perhaps TRBD2 (6 bases). Germline V gene sequence: CDR1 LNHDA, CDR2 SQIVND (reference sequence). The CDR3 totals 15 residues.